The following is a TCR beta chain sequence with its context. Profiled with immunoSEQ multiplex PCR; TCRdb holds only in-frame clones, not every one. The sample lists over 10,000 clones; about 88% were seen once. These data originate in a study of lymphopenia after photon versus proton radiotherapy. Trimming at V came to 6 bases and at J to 3 bases, leaving 2 bases not matched to a gene. This CDR3 region has 12 residues. Looked up from germline, CDR1 is MNHEY and CDR2 is SMNVEV (reference sequence). Sequencing was performed on peripheral blood, taken from a patient treated with photon-based radiotherapy. The origin of this receptor is a man aged 55 to 70 with pancreatic cancer. This chain links TRBV27 with TRBJ2-7, with TRBD2 matching 7 bases. The CDR3 DNA sequence: TGTGCCAGCAGCGGGGGGATCTACGAGCAGTACTTC. It encodes CASSGGIYEQYF.